The rows below give T cell receptor beta chains drawn from one sample of a study of OX40 agonist ivuxolimab in advanced cancers. Method: immunoSEQ multiplex PCR; TCRdb's copy keeps in-frame clones and lacks some. The sample gives about 51,000 clones, 80% to 85% of which show up once; about 2.9% is in the top ten. The sequences come from CD4+ or CD8+ T cells sorted from blood, collected in a trial of the OX40 agonist ivuxolimab. The source of these receptors is an adult with an advanced solid tumor such as melanoma, head and neck, liver or kidney cancer. CDR3s include the opening cysteine and the closing phenylalanine or tryptophan. Each record gives: V gene, D gene, J gene, CDR3 length, clone size, CDR3 DNA, CDR3 protein. A D gene is named only where the DNA matches it firmly. Size tells how often a clone was seen (once, few, many) or the class of an expanded clone, and some rows leave it out.

>TRBV7-2|TRBD2|TRBJ2-7|16|.
TGTGCCAGCAGCTTAGTGGGGCTAGCGGGGGGTCCGGAGCAGTACTTC
CASSLVGLAGGPEQYF
>TRBV4-1|.|TRBJ2-7|13|.
TGCGCCAGCAGCCGGGGACACATCTACGAGCAGTACTTC
CASSRGHIYEQYF
>TRBV19|TRBD1|TRBJ1-5|15|.
TGTGCCAGTAGCGGGACAGGGACCTTCAATCAGCCCCAGCATTTT
CASSGTGTFNQPQHF
>TRBV4-2|TRBD2|TRBJ2-7|17|.
TGTGCCAGCAGCCAAGCGGGAGCGGGGGGACTCTCCTACGAGCAGTACTTC
CASSQAGAGGLSYEQYF
>TRBV4-2|.|TRBJ1-1|17|.
TGTGCCAGCAGCCAGGACGGTCCGCGGGGGCGAGGGACTGAAGCTTTCTTT
CASSQDGPRGRGTEAFF
>TRBV2|.|TRBJ1-5|14|.
TGTGCCAGCAGTGAGTACGCTGGCAATCAGCCCCAGCATTTT
CASSEYAGNQPQHF
>TRBV10-3|.|TRBJ2-3|13|.
TGTGCCATCTGGGCACCGTCCACAGATACGCAGTATTTT
CAIWAPSTDTQYF
>TRBV15|.|TRBJ2-2|15|.
TGTGCCACCAGCAAAGGTGTGTCGGGCACCGGGGAGCTGTTTTTT
CATSKGVSGTGELFF
>TRBV2|TRBD1|TRBJ2-3|14|.
TGTGCCAGCAAAGGGGACAGGGTAACAGATACGCAGTATTTT
CASKGDRVTDTQYF
>TRBV7-2|.|TRBJ1-1|16|.
TGTGCCAGCAGCCCCCTCCCAAGTCAGGGTAACACTGAAGCTTTCTTT
CASSPLPSQGNTEAFF
>TRBV6-5|TRBD1|TRBJ1-2|12|.
TGTGCCAGCAGGCAGGGGGCGGATGGCTACACCTTC
CASRQGADGYTF
>TRBV5-4|TRBD2|TRBJ2-7|14|.
TGTGCCAGCAGCTTCAGAGGCGGGGGTAGCGAGCAGTACTTC
CASSFRGGGSEQYF
>TRBV11-2|.|TRBJ1-1|13|.
TGTGCCAGCAGCTTAGAGCGGGGAGCCGAAGCTTTCTTT
CASSLERGAEAFF
>TRBV1|.|TRBJ1-1|17|.
TGCACCAGCAGCCTTCCTCCGGGACAGCCCGAGGGCACTGAAGCTTTCTTT
CTSSLPPGQPEGTEAFF
>TRBV10-2|.|TRBJ1-6|13|.
TGCGCCAGCCTGGACAGCCTCAATTCACCCCTCCACTTT
CASLDSLNSPLHF
>TRBV9|.|TRBJ1-3|14|.
TGTGCCAGCAGCGTAGGGAGCTCTGGAAACACCATATATTTT
CASSVGSSGNTIYF
>TRBV14|.|TRBJ2-3|16|.
TGTGCCAGCAGCCACTCTAGCGCGATGGGGTTGAATACGCAGTATTTT
CASSHSSAMGLNTQYF
>TRBV9|TRBD2|TRBJ2-7|18|once
TGTGCCAGCAGCGTAGGTCCAGCGGGGACTTTTCCTCCCTACGAGCAGTACTTC
CASSVGPAGTFPPYEQYF
>TRBV7-2|.|TRBJ2-6|18|.
TGTGCCAGCAGCTTAGTAGGCATTCTGGGGGCTGGGGCCAACGTCCTGACTTTC
CASSLVGILGAGANVLTF
>TRBV7-8|.|TRBJ1-5|16|.
TGTGCCAGCCACCTCGAGGGGGGTCTTAGCAATCAGCCCCAGCATTTT
CASHLEGGLSNQPQHF
>TRBV7-3|TRBD1|TRBJ2-1|15|.
TGTGCCAGCAGCATAACAGGGGACCCCTCCAATGAGCAGTTCTTC
CASSITGDPSNEQFF
>TRBV6-5|TRBD2|TRBJ2-1|14|.
TGTGCCAGCACCCGCGGGGGGGGCTACAATGAGCAGTTCTTC
CASTRGGGYNEQFF
>TRBV6-1|.|TRBJ1-5|16|once
TGTGCCAGCCGCGAAGTGGGGAATCGGGTTAATCAGCCCCAGCATTTT
CASREVGNRVNQPQHF
>TRBV7-2|.|TRBJ2-7|14|.
TGTGCCAGCAGCTTAACTGTAAGCTCCTACGAGCAGTACTTC
CASSLTVSSYEQYF
>TRBV19|.|TRBJ2-5|17|once
TGTGCCAGTAGCCACCTCCCCCAGGCCACAGTGGGAGAGACCCAGTACTTC
CASSHLPQATVGETQYF
>TRBV7-8|TRBD1|TRBJ2-3|15|.
TGTGCCAGCAGCTTAGGGGGACAGGGTTTAGATACGCAGTATTTT
CASSLGGQGLDTQYF
>TRBV6-1|.|TRBJ2-2|15|.
TGTGCCAGCAGAGGCCCCCTTAGGGATACCGGGGAGCTGTTTTTT
CASRGPLRDTGELFF
>TRBV5-6|.|TRBJ1-1|14|.
TGTGCCAGCAGCTCCTGGGGGAGGGACACTGAAGCTTTCTTT
CASSSWGRDTEAFF
>TRBV9|TRBD1|TRBJ1-1|15|.
TGTGCCAGCAGCGTAGAGGGGGCCATGAACACTGAAGCTTTCTTT
CASSVEGAMNTEAFF
>TRBV7-9|.|TRBJ1-6|15|.
TGTGCCAGCAGCTTAGCGGGGTCCTATAATTCACCCCTCCACTTT
CASSLAGSYNSPLHF
>TRBV11-3|.|TRBJ2-7|14|once
TGTGCCAGCAGTCAACAGGGTTCTTCCTACGAGCAGTACTTC
CASSQQGSSYEQYF
>TRBV6-6|.|TRBJ1-5|15|.
TGTGCCACAAGGGCAGGGACCGTCAGCAATCAGCCCCAGCATTTT
CATRAGTVSNQPQHF
>TRBV5-6|.|TRBJ2-4|14|.
TGTGCCAGCAGTACAGTGGGAGCCAAAAACATTCAGTACTTC
CASSTVGAKNIQYF
>TRBV2|TRBD1|TRBJ1-5|15|few
TGTGCCAGCAGTGAACGGACAGGGAAGGATCAGCCCCAGCATTTT
CASSERTGKDQPQHF
>TRBV11-2|.|TRBJ2-2|15|.
TGTGCCAGCAGCTTAGAGCCAGGTGGGGTCGGGGAGCTGTTTTTT
CASSLEPGGVGELFF
>TRBV19|.|TRBJ1-1|15|.
TGTGCCAGTAGTATATCGGGGCAGCAGAACACTGAAGCTTTCTTT
CASSISGQQNTEAFF
>TRBV19|TRBD1|TRBJ2-6|18|.
TGTGCCAGTAGTGATATGGGACAGATACTCTCTGGGGCCAACGTCCTGACTTTC
CASSDMGQILSGANVLTF
>TRBV6-1|TRBD2|TRBJ2-5|14|.
TGTGCCAGCAGTTCCGGGGGGGTGTCGGAGACCCAGTACTTC
CASSSGGVSETQYF
>TRBV6-1|TRBD1|TRBJ1-2|12|.
TGTGCCAGCAGTGAGGACAGGGGTTGGTACACCTTC
CASSEDRGWYTF
>TRBV18|TRBD1|TRBJ1-1|16|.
TGTGCCAGCTCACCATTGCCGGGACAGGGGAGCACTGAAGCTTTCTTT
CASSPLPGQGSTEAFF
>TRBV18|TRBD1|TRBJ2-7|15|.
TGTGCCAGCTCACCCCGGACAGGGGCTGGACGCGAGCAGTACTTC
CASSPRTGAGREQYF
>TRBV6-1|TRBD1|TRBJ1-6|15|.
TGTGCCAGCAGCGAATATGACAGGGGCTCCTTCCCCCTCCACTTT
CASSEYDRGSFPLHF
>TRBV9|.|TRBJ1-1|15|.
TGTGCCAGCAGCGTAGAGCCAGAGGGGGACACTGAAGCTTTCTTT
CASSVEPEGDTEAFF
>TRBV16|TRBD1|TRBJ2-5|16|.
TGTGCCAGCAGCCAAGGTCTACAGGGGGCAGGAGAGACCCAGTACTTC
CASSQGLQGAGETQYF